The 17 T cell receptor beta chains below were found in one sample sequenced in a study of OX40 agonist ivuxolimab in advanced cancers. Repertoires were generated with immunoSEQ multiplex PCR, while TCRdb's copy carries only in-frame clones and drops some. The sample has some 80,000 clones; around 94% are singletons. This sample comprised CD4+ or CD8+ T cells sorted from blood, obtained in a trial of the OX40 agonist ivuxolimab. The receptors originated from an adult with an advanced solid tumor such as melanoma, head and neck, liver or kidney cancer.

V gene TRBV2 combines with J gene TRBJ2-5, with D unclear. V was cut by 4 bases and J by 1 base, with 1 base left in between. Germline lookup yields CDR1 SNHLY and CDR2 FYNNEI. The CDR3 contains 11 residues. The CDR3 sequence: CASSVQETQYF. The CDR3 DNA follows: TGTGCCAGCAGTGTCCAAGAGACCCAGTACTTC.

V and J are TRBV5-1 and TRBJ2-5; D possibly corresponds to TRBD2 (6 bases). Germline V gene sequence: CDR1 SGHRS, CDR2 YFSETQ. The V and J ends lost 3 bases and 1 base respectively, with 7 bases between them. This CDR3 contains 13 residues. The CDR3 DNA is TGCGCCAGCAGCTCGACTAGCCAAGAGACCCAGTACTTC. This gives the protein CASSSTSQETQYF.

The CDR3 DNA follows: TGTGCCAGCAGCTCCGGGACAGGGGAGACCTACGAGCAGTACTTC. Its translation is CASSSGTGETYEQYF. The chain is built from TRBV5-4 and TRBJ2-7; 10 nucleotides agree with TRBD1. CDR3 length: 15 residues. Germline CDR1 and CDR2: SGHNT and YYREEE (reference sequence). With 3 bases clipped from V and 2 bases from J, the junction kept 5 bases outside the gene matches.

V usage is TRBV25-1 and J usage is TRBJ2-4; D is unclear. This CDR3 is 15 amino acids long. The germline V gene has CDR1 MGHDK and CDR2 SYGVNS. The V end lost 2 bases, the J end lost 4 bases, and 12 bases lay between the germline ends. CDR3 in DNA: TGTGCCAGCAGTGAAGGTTCGGGCCCGAAAAACATTCAGTACTTC. Amino acid sequence: CASSEGSGPKNIQYF.

The chain employs TRBV11-2 and TRBJ1-4; D is undetermined. The germline gives CDR1 SGHAT, CDR2 FQNNGV. Trimming stripped 3 bases from V and 5 bases from J, with 10 bases between. The CDR3 covers 14 residues. The CDR3 protein is CASSFPPENEKLFF. The CDR3 nucleotides read TGTGCCAGCAGCTTTCCCCCAGAAAATGAAAAACTGTTTTTT.

The chain couples TRBV5-6 to TRBJ2-7, with 12 bases fitting TRBD2. V lost 4 bases to trimming and J lost 5 bases; unmatched junction nucleotides: 4. Germline CDR1 SGHDT, CDR2 YYEEEE. This CDR3 contains 14 residues. The CDR3 DNA is TGTGCCAGCAGCCTAGCGGGAGGGCCCCACGAGCAGTACTTC. Translated, it gives CASSLAGGPHEQYF.

V and J are TRBV19 and TRBJ2-1; 13 bases match TRBD2. Germline V gene lookup returns CDR1 LNHDA and CDR2 SQIVND (reference sequence). J was trimmed by 8 bases and V by 8 bases; bases with no gene match: 6. This CDR3 has 14 amino acids. CDR3 loop: CASGRTSGSHEQFF. CDR3 coding DNA: TGTGCCAGTGGACGGACTAGCGGGAGCCATGAGCAGTTCTTC.

The chain uses TRBV28 and TRBJ2-1; 12 bases fit TRBD2. CDR1 MDHEN and CDR2 SYDVKM come from the germline V gene. The CDR3 is 17 amino acids. The trim removed 2 bases at V and 5 bases at J, leaving 7 bases unmatched. This CDR3 reads CASSLLAGGPRNNEQFF. The CDR3 DNA follows: TGTGCCAGCAGTTTACTAGCGGGAGGGCCTAGGAACAATGAGCAGTTCTTC.

The V call is TRBV19, the J call TRBJ2-5; 13 nucleotides align to TRBD2. CDR3 size: 19 residues. Germline loops: CDR1 LNHDA, CDR2 SQIVND (reference sequence). V trimming: 0 bases; J trimming: 4 bases; junction bases outside the gene matches: 11. In DNA form, the CDR3 reads TGTGCCAGTAGTATAGATCCCGTAACTAGCGGGAGGGCCTTAGAGACCCAGTACTTC. Amino acids: CASSIDPVTSGRALETQYF.

The V and J genes are TRBV6-5 and TRBJ1-5; D is ambiguous. The CDR3 has 15 residues. Deletions cut 2 bases from V and 0 bases from J, with 8 bases between. Germline V gives CDR1 MNHEY, CDR2 SVGAGI. In DNA, the CDR3 is TGTGCCAGCAGTTACGCGCAGGATAGCAATCAGCCCCAGCATTTT. This sequence encodes CASSYAQDSNQPQHF.

CDR3 coding DNA: TGTGCCAGCAGCGCCAGGGGCTACGAGCAGTACTTC. Translation gives CASSARGYEQYF. This rearrangement joins TRBV7-2 to TRBJ2-7; perhaps TRBD1 as D (6 bases). Germline CDR1 and CDR2: SGHTA and FQGNSA. With 5 bases removed from V and 3 bases from J, the gap between germline ends came to 8 bases. This CDR3 region has 12 residues.

V and J are TRBV4-1 and TRBJ2-1; D may be TRBD1 or TRBD2 (5 bases each). The CDR3 loop spans 17 amino acids. The V gene lost 5 bases and the J gene lost 5 bases, with 22 bases spanning the gap. CDR1 and CDR2 from the germline V gene are MGHRA and YSYEKL. In nucleotides, the CDR3 is TGCGCCAGCAGCAGTCTCCGGGGCAAAAGATCCCACAATGAGCAGTTCTTC. Protein: CASSSLRGKRSHNEQFF.

The chain combines TRBV11-1 with TRBJ2-3; 8 positions agree with TRBD2. J was trimmed by 4 bases and V by 4 bases; bases with no gene match: 7. Germline lookup yields CDR1 SGHAT and CDR2 FQDESV (reference sequence). CDR3 length: 15 amino acids. DNA for the CDR3: TGTGCCAGCAGCTCCAGCGGGAGCGGGGCAGATACGCAGTATTTT. This gives the protein CASSSSGSGADTQYF.

This clone has more than one count but fewer than ten. V and J are TRBV15 and TRBJ2-1; 7 bases line up with TRBD2. The germline CDR1 and CDR2 sequences are LNHNV and YYDKDF (reference sequence). The V gene end was trimmed by 3 bases and the J gene end by 6 bases; junction bases not matched to a gene: 11. This CDR3 has 16 residues. CDR3 residues: CATSRGKRGLFNEQFF. The CDR3 coding sequence is TGTGCCACCAGCAGGGGGAAGCGGGGTTTGTTCAATGAGCAGTTCTTC.

The V gene is TRBV13, the J gene TRBJ1-5, with D hard to call. V lost 0 bases, J lost 2 bases, and 5 bases lay in between. The CDR3 consists of 14 residues. Germline V gene data show CDR1 as PRHDT and CDR2 as FYEKMQ (reference sequence). The CDR3 coding sequence is TGTGCCAGCAGCTTAGGGGAAGGCAATCAGCCCCAGCATTTT. Translation gives CASSLGEGNQPQHF.

The chain has TRBV7-2 and TRBJ2-5; a weak D match, TRBD2 (5 bases). With 6 bases removed from V and 4 bases from J, the gap between germline ends came to 6 bases. There are 11 residues in the CDR3. CDR1 is SGHTA, CDR2 FQGNSA, per germline. CDR3 in amino acids: CASRRAETQYF. In DNA form, the CDR3 reads TGTGCCAGCAGGCGGGCAGAGACCCAGTACTTC.

V gene TRBV5-8 combines with J gene TRBJ1-1; TRBD1 might be the D (5 bases). V was pared by 0 bases and J by 5 bases, with 11 bases between. In germline, CDR1 is SGHTS, CDR2 YDEGEE. There are 14 residues in the CDR3. The CDR3 sequence is CASSLVPGYTEAFF. The DNA for the CDR3 is TGTGCCAGCAGCTTGGTTCCAGGGTATACTGAAGCTTTCTTT.